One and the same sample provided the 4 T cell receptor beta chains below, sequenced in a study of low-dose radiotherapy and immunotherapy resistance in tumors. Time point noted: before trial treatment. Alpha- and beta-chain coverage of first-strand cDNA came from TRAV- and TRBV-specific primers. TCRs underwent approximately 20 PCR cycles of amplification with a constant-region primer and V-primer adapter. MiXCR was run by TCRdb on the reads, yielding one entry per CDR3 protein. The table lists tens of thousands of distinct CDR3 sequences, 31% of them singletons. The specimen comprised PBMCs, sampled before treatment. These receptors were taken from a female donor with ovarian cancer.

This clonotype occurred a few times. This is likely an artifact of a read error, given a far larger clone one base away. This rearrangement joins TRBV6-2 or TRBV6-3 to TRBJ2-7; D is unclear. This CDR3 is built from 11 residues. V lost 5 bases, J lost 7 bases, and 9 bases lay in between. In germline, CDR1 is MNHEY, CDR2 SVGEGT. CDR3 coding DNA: TGTGCCAGCAGTGAATTGTGGGAGCAGTACTTC. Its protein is CASSELWEQYF.

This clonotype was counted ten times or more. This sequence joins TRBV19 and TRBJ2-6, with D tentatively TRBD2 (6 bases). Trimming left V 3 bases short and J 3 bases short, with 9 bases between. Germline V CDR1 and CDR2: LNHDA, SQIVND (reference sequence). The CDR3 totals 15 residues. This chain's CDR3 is CASSIGGYGANVLTF. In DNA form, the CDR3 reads TGTGCCAGTAGTATCGGAGGGTATGGGGCCAACGTCCTGACTTTC.

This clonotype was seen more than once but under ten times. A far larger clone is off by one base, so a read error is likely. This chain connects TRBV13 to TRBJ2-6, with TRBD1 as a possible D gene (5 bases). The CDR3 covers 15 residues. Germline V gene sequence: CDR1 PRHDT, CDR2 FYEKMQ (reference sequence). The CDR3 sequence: CASRLLGDGANVPTF. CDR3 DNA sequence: TGTGCCAGCAGATTGTTAGGGGATGGGGCCAACGTCCCGACTTTC. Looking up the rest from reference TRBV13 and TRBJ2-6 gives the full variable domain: AAGVIQSPRHLIKEKRETATLKCYPIPRHDTVYWYQQGPGQDPQFLISFYEKMQSDKGSIPDRFSAQQFSDYHSELNMSSLELGDSALYFCASRLLGDGANVPTFGAGSRLTVL.

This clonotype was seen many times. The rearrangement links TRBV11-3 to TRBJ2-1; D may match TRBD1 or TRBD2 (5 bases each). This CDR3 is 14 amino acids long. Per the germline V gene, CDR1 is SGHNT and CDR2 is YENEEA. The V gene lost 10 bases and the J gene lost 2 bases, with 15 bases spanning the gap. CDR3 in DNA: TGTGCCACCCGTCGGGACCTGACCTACAATGAGCAGTTCTTC. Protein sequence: CATRRDLTYNEQFF.